What follows is one T cell receptor (beta chain) and its context. This sample is drawn from a study of T cell changes during pregnancy in multiple sclerosis. Libraries were prepared by immunoSEQ multiplex PCR; TCRdb keeps only in-frame clonotypes and omits some of them. The sample includes 60,000 to 90,000 clones, over 75% seen only once; the top ten take 1.5% to 2%. The specimen comprised peripheral blood, sampled before pregnancy. The sequence derives from a female donor with multiple sclerosis, enrolled in a pregnancy study.

This chain's CDR3 is CASSPGPGGSRSEAFF. The CDR3 nucleotides read TGTGCCAGCAGCCCTGGTCCGGGGGGGAGTAGGTCTGAAGCTTTCTTT. V gene TRBV7-6 combines with J gene TRBJ1-1; weak D call: TRBD1 (5 bases). CDR1 is SGHVS, CDR2 FNYEAQ, per germline. The CDR3 covers 16 residues. V dropped 5 bases and J dropped 6 bases, with 22 bases sitting between them. The whole variable domain, remainder taken from reference TRBV7-6 and TRBJ1-1, is GAGVSQSPRYKVTKRGQDVALRCDPISGHVSLYWYRQALGQGPEFLTYFNYEAQQDKSGLPNDRFSAERPEGSISTLTIQRTEQRDSAMYRCASSPGPGGSRSEAFFGQGTRLTVV.